Following are 27 T cell receptor beta chains from one sample sequenced in a study of blood T cell repertoires in COVID-19. The table came from immunoSEQ multiplex PCR; TCRdb's copy has only in-frame clones and leaves some out. The table shows roughly 100,000 clones, with roughly 83% occurring only once. The material sequenced was peripheral blood. The receptors stem from a woman older than 75 with active or convalescent COVID-19.

This clone was observed a handful of times. The CDR3 region has the DNA TGTGCCAGCAGCCGCGGACAGGGCACAGATACGCAGTATTTT. It translates to CASSRGQGTDTQYF. The gene calls are TRBV7-3 and TRBJ2-3; TRBD1 matches 7 bases. Germline values: CDR1 SGHTA, CDR2 FQGTGA. Losses at the gene ends were 5 bases for V and 1 base for J; bases not matched to a gene: 3. The CDR3 has 14 amino acids.

This clone was counted only a few times. V is TRBV30 and J is TRBJ1-1; 7 bases align to TRBD1. Germline V gene lookup returns CDR1 GTSNPN and CDR2 SVGIG (reference sequence). The J segment lost 8 bases and the V segment lost 3 bases, leaving 9 bases of the junction unmatched. This CDR3 spans 13 amino acids. CDR3 sequence (DNA): TGTGCCTGGAGCGGACGACAGGGTCTCGAAGCTTTCTTT. This sequence encodes CAWSGRQGLEAFF.

This clone was picked up one time. The genes are TRBV19 and TRBJ1-4; D possibly corresponds to TRBD1 (6 bases). Trimming removed 6 bases at V and 4 bases at J, with 15 bases between. The germline V gene encodes CDR1 LNHDA and CDR2 SQIVND (reference sequence). There are 15 residues in the CDR3. The CDR3 region is CASRPGGALNEKLFF. CDR3 nucleotide sequence: TGTGCCAGTAGACCTGGGGGGGCGCTTAATGAAAAACTGTTTTTT.

This clone was seen a few times. J is TRBJ2-6 and V is TRBV29-1; perhaps TRBD2 as D (5 bases). CDR3 length: 14 amino acids. V was trimmed by 7 bases and J by 0 bases, leaving 10 bases between them. The germline CDR1 and CDR2 sequences are SQVTM and ANQGSEA. The CDR3, as DNA: TGCAGCGCAGAGGGCTACTCTGGGGCCAACGTCCTGACTTTC. As protein: CSAEGYSGANVLTF.

This clone was found many times. V and J are TRBV28 and TRBJ1-6; 8 bases agree with TRBD1. The CDR3 is 16 residues long. Germline CDR1 reads MDHEN; CDR2 reads SYDVKM. V lost 4 bases, J lost 9 bases, and 11 bases stayed unmatched. The CDR3 here is CASSSPDRAIGSPLHF. In DNA, the CDR3 is TGTGCCAGCAGTTCCCCGGACAGGGCAATAGGTTCACCCCTCCACTTT.

This clone has just a few counts. This chain uses TRBV6-1 with TRBJ2-2; 8 nucleotides match TRBD1. CDR3 length equals 17 residues. J was trimmed by 3 bases and V by 4 bases; bases with no gene match: 10. Germline V gives CDR1 MNHNS, CDR2 SASEGT. CDR3 in amino acids: CASSVPQGAIDTGELFF. The DNA for the CDR3 is TGTGCCAGCAGTGTCCCTCAGGGGGCGATTGACACCGGGGAGCTGTTTTTT.

The J gene is TRBJ2-1, the V gene TRBV15, with 9 bases that match TRBD1. The V gene end was trimmed by 0 bases and the J gene end by 8 bases; junction bases not matched to a gene: 11. The CDR3 length is 17 residues. Germline V gene sequence: CDR1 LNHNV, CDR2 YYDKDF (reference sequence). CDR3 in DNA: TGTGCCACCAGCAGAGATTATTGGGGACAGGGCAGCCATGAGCAGTTCTTC. Translation: CATSRDYWGQGSHEQFF.

The chain couples TRBV28 to TRBJ1-2; 7 positions agree with TRBD1. This CDR3 contains 15 residues. The ends lost 4 bases at V and 5 bases at J; junction bases unmatched: 10. The germline CDR1 and CDR2 sequences are MDHEN and SYDVKM. The CDR3 spells CASSSGQHDGYGYTF. As DNA, the CDR3 is TGTGCCAGCAGTTCGGGACAGCATGACGGTTATGGCTACACCTTC.

The chain combines TRBV6-1 with TRBJ1-1, with D unresolved. Germline V gene data show CDR1 as MNHNS and CDR2 as SASEGT. Between the trimmed V and J ends, which lost 2 bases and 6 bases, there was a span of 16 bases. The length of the CDR3 is 15 residues. CDR3 region: CASSEWAGVVAEAFF. CDR3 in DNA: TGTGCCAGCAGTGAATGGGCCGGGGTTGTCGCTGAAGCTTTCTTT.

This clone was picked up a small number of times. The V gene is TRBV19, the J gene TRBJ1-5; D remains unclear. The CDR3 is 15 residues long. V was clipped by 7 bases and J by 1 base, with 14 bases between them. Germline V CDR1 and CDR2: LNHDA, SQIVND (reference sequence). The DNA of the CDR3 is TGTGCCAGTATGTGGGGAGCTTCGAGCAATCAGCCCCAGCATTTT. It is translated as CASMWGASSNQPQHF.

The chain has TRBV5-6 and TRBJ1-1; possibly TRBD1 for D (6 bases). Germline CDR1 reads SGHDT; CDR2 reads YYEEEE. Trimming took off 0 bases at V and 1 base at J, with 7 bases between the two ends. This CDR3 has 14 residues. CDR3 coding DNA: TGTGCCAGCAGCTTGGTGGACAGGAACACTGAAGCTTTCTTT. Translating gives CASSLVDRNTEAFF.

The chain combines TRBV6-5 with TRBJ2-7; a possible D gene is TRBD2 (5 bases). The CDR3 consists of 15 residues. V lost 7 bases, J lost 0 bases, and 16 bases lay in between. Germline CDR1 is MNHEY and CDR2 is SVGAGI. CDR3 amino acids: CASTEPLGSSYEQYF. Here the CDR3 DNA reads TGTGCCAGCACCGAACCCCTGGGGAGCTCCTACGAGCAGTACTTC.

The chain joins TRBV5-5 to TRBJ1-5; TRBD1 might be the D (5 bases). The CDR3 is 14 amino acids. Germline CDR1 reads SGHKS; CDR2 reads YYEKEE (reference sequence). The germline V and J ends were trimmed by 1 base and 4 bases, with 9 bases remaining between them. This chain's CDR3 is CASSLLAGNQPQHF. CDR3 DNA: TGTGCCAGCAGCTTGCTGGCAGGGAATCAGCCCCAGCATTTT. Full variable domain (outside the CDR3, taken from reference TRBV5-5 and TRBJ1-5): DAGVTQSPTHLIKTRGQQVTLRCSPISGHKSVSWYQQVLGQGPQFIFQYYEKEERGRGNFPDRFSARQFPNYSSELNVNALLLGDSALYLCASSLLAGNQPQHFGDGTRLSIL.

The V call is TRBV6-6, the J call TRBJ1-5; D gene uncertain. Per germline, CDR1 MNHNY and CDR2 SVGAGI (reference sequence). The CDR3 length is 9 residues. Trimming shortened V by 8 bases and J by 9 bases, and 5 bases separated the two germline ends. CDR3 sequence (DNA): TGTGCCAGCGGGCGGCCCCAGCATTTT. Translation gives CASGRPQHF.

This clone was seen at least ten times. This chain links TRBV11-2 with TRBJ1-1, with D possibly matching TRBD1 (5 bases). This CDR3 spans 12 amino acids. Trimming cost V 5 bases and J 6 bases, with 10 bases left between them. Germline loops: CDR1 SGHAT, CDR2 FQNNGV. The CDR3 loop is CASSLDSPEAFF. The CDR3 nucleotides are TGTGCCAGCAGCCTTGACAGCCCTGAAGCTTTCTTT.

The V call is TRBV14, the J call TRBJ2-3; 10 bases are a match to TRBD2. Looked up from germline, CDR1 is SGHDN and CDR2 is FVKESK. After removal of 6 bases from V and 5 bases from J, the junction contained 5 bases not matched to a gene. This CDR3 is 14 amino acids long. The CDR3 region is CASSLAGAGDTQYF. The CDR3 region has the DNA TGTGCCAGCAGTCTAGCGGGAGCGGGAGATACGCAGTATTTT.

This rearrangement joins TRBV2 to TRBJ1-2, with TRBD1 matching over 7 bases. V trimming: 5 bases; J trimming: 7 bases; junction bases outside the gene matches: 7. Germline lookup yields CDR1 SNHLY and CDR2 FYNNEI. This CDR3 has 13 residues. CDR3 residues: CASSTRGSGGYTF. CDR3 nucleotides: TGTGCCAGCAGTACCAGGGGGAGTGGTGGCTACACCTTC.

A single count supports this clone. The rearrangement links TRBV7-3 to TRBJ2-1, with 13 bases aligning to TRBD2. In germline, CDR1 is SGHTA, CDR2 FQGTGA. This CDR3 spans 16 amino acids. V lost 5 bases to trimming and J lost 9 bases; unmatched junction nucleotides: 10. CDR3 DNA sequence: TGTGCCAGCAGCCCCCAAATGGGACTAGCGGGGAGTGAGCAGTTCTTC. This sequence encodes CASSPQMGLAGSEQFF.

The chain employs TRBV5-1 and TRBJ1-2; no reliable D call. V was cut by 4 bases and J by 0 bases, with 16 bases left in between. Germline assignment: CDR1 SGHRS and CDR2 YFSETQ. The CDR3 runs 16 residues. CDR3 in amino acids: CASSPNTDTPNYGYTF. The CDR3 DNA reads as TGCGCCAGCAGCCCTAATACTGACACTCCTAACTATGGCTACACCTTC.

This chain connects TRBV30 to TRBJ1-2; a weak D match, TRBD1 (6 bases). V was cut by 7 bases and J by 3 bases, with 15 bases left in between. The CDR3 covers 13 residues. Germline values: CDR1 GTSNPN, CDR2 SVGIG (reference sequence). The CDR3 spells CASYRGGDYGYTF. The DNA of the CDR3 is TGTGCCTCTTATCGAGGGGGGGACTATGGCTACACCTTC.

This chain connects TRBV7-2 to TRBJ1-6; D is perhaps TRBD1 (5 bases). CDR3 size: 16 residues. V shed 2 bases and J shed 5 bases, with 13 bases lying between them. The V gene's germline CDR1 is SGHTA and CDR2 FQGNSA. CDR3 amino acids: CASSLLGGINNSPLHF. In DNA form, the CDR3 reads TGTGCCAGCAGCTTACTGGGGGGGATTAATAATTCACCCCTCCACTTT.

J is TRBJ1-5 and V is TRBV2, with a possible D match to TRBD1 (5 bases). The CDR3 is made up of 18 amino acids. CDR1 SNHLY and CDR2 FYNNEI come from the germline V gene. V lost 2 bases and J lost 8, with 25 bases in between. This CDR3 is CASSESGVDRSSREPQHF. CDR3 DNA: TGTGCCAGCAGTGAATCGGGTGTCGACAGATCAAGCCGTGAGCCCCAGCATTTT.

This sequence joins TRBV5-1 and TRBJ1-5; 7 positions match TRBD1. Germline V CDR1 and CDR2: SGHRS, YFSETQ. Trimming took 4 bases from V and 3 from J; bases not matched to a gene: 4. The length of the CDR3 is 14 residues. CDR3 protein: CASSPGTVNQPQHF. The CDR3 region has the DNA TGCGCCAGCAGCCCCGGGACAGTCAATCAGCCCCAGCATTTT.

A note on this clone: At one of its ends the junction is not consistent with the germline gene, which may arise from a read error. The CDR3 DNA reads TGTGCCAGCGCACCGTATGCAGATACGAAGTCTGGTGGCTACACCTTC. Amino acids: CASAPYADTKSGGYTF. This chain uses TRBV18 with TRBJ1-2, with unresolved D. This CDR3 contains 16 residues. CDR1 is KGHSH, CDR2 LQKENI, per germline.

J is TRBJ2-1 and V is TRBV6-1, with D maybe TRBD1 (5 bases). CDR1 MNHNS and CDR2 SASEGT come from the germline V gene. The CDR3 contains 12 residues. Trimming pared 1 base from V and 15 bases from J, leaving 13 bases between. Here the CDR3 reads CASSEGLGLPFF. DNA for the CDR3: TGTGCCAGCAGTGAAGGACTGGGGCTGCCGTTCTTC.

This chain joins TRBV5-1 and TRBJ1-1, with a tentative D call TRBD1 (5 bases). Germline CDR1 SGHRS, CDR2 YFSETQ. Trimming cost V 0 bases and J 1 base, with 16 bases left between them. There are 17 residues in the CDR3. CDR3 residues: CASSLEVPGRANTEAFF. The CDR3 DNA reads TGCGCCAGCAGCTTGGAGGTTCCCGGCAGGGCGAACACTGAAGCTTTCTTT.

The chain joins TRBV9 to TRBJ2-3; 11 bases map to TRBD2. With V trimmed by 3 bases and J by 3 bases, 6 bases remained unmatched. The CDR3 loop spans 16 amino acids. CDR1 and CDR2 (germline): SGDLS, YYNGEE. For the CDR3, the DNA is TGTGCCAGCAGCGGGGGACTAGCGGATAAAACAGATACGCAGTATTTT. Translated, it gives CASSGGLADKTDTQYF.